This T cell receptor beta chain appears in the sequencing data of a study of CD8 T cells in ankylosing spondylitis. TCRdb used MiXCR to reprocess the 5' RACE reads, holding one entry per CDR3 protein. The sample includes 150,000 to 200,000 distinct CDR3 sequences, approximately 12% seen only once; the top ten take 11%. This clonotype appeared a few times. The antigen remains unidentified. General study results and limits: Clones linked to disease, bearing a CD8+ phenotype, were relatively rare in peripheral blood.

Input material: blood, either unsorted or a sorted T cell fraction (not recorded which). The TCR was taken from a female donor with ankylosing spondylitis or in good health (not recorded which).

CDR3 nucleotide sequence: TGTGCCAGCAGGGCCACCGGGACAGTCGGTTCACCCCTCCACTTT. Translation: CASRATGTVGSPLHF. The chain carries TRBV12-3 or TRBV12-4 and TRBJ1-6; 7 positions agree with TRBD1. V was clipped by 6 bases and J by 9 bases; unmatched bases: 11. The CDR3 has 15 amino acids.